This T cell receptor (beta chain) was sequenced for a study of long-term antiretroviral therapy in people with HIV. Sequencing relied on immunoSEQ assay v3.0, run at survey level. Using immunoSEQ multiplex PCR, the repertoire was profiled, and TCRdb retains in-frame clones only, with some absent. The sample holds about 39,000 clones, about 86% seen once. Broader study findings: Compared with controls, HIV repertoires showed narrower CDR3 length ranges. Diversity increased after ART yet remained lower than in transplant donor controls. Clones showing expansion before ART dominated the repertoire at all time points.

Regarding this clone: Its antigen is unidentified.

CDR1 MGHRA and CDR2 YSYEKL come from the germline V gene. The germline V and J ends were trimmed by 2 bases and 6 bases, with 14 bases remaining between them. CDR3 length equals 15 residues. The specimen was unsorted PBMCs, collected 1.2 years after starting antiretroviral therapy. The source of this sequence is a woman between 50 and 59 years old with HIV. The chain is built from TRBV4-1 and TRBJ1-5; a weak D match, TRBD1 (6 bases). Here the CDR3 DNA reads TGCGCCAGCAGCCAATACCGGGACACGAGTCAGCCCCAGCATTTT. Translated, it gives CASSQYRDTSQPQHF.